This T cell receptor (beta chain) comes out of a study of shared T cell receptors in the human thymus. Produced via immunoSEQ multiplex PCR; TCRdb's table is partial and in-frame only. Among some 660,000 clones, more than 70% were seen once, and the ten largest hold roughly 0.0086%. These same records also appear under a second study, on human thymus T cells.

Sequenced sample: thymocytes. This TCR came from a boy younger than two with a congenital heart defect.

For the CDR3, the DNA is TGCGCCAGCAGCCAAGATCTTAGACAGGGGGAAGTAGCCGGGGAGCTGTTTTTT. This codes for CASSQDLRQGEVAGELFF. The chain has TRBV4-3 and TRBJ2-2; 9 positions match TRBD1. The ends lost 0 bases at V and 6 bases at J; junction bases unmatched: 11. The CDR3 is made up of 18 amino acids. Looked up from germline, CDR1 is LGHNA and CDR2 is YSLEER.